Each of the 22 T cell receptor beta chains below was sequenced from the same sample in a study of early T cells in non-severe SARS-CoV-2 infection. Each CDR3 protein is one row after TCRdb ran MiXCR on the 5' RACE reads. The table has some 83,000 distinct CDR3 sequences, about 10% seen once; the top ten hold 7% to 9%. Sequencing used whole blood, obtained at baseline. The origin of the receptors is an adult who was a healthcare worker with PCR-confirmed SARS-CoV-2 infection or an uninfected control (not recorded which).

This clonotype was recorded many times. The chain is built from TRBV3-1 and TRBJ1-5; TRBD1 matches at 7 bases. The CDR3 spans 14 residues. Trimming removed 4 bases from V and 8 bases from J; junction bases left unmatched: 8. Germline CDR1 reads LGHDT; CDR2 reads YNNKEL (reference sequence). The CDR3 bases are TGTGCCAGCAGCCCTTCGACAGGGAATGAGCCCCAGCATTTT. It yields the protein CASSPSTGNEPQHF.

This clonotype was counted many times. The J gene is TRBJ2-6, the V gene TRBV7-3; D gene uncertain. Germline CDR1 is SGHTA and CDR2 is FQGTGA. This CDR3 is built from 17 residues. The V end lost 8 bases, the J end lost 0 bases, and 17 bases lay between the germline ends. The CDR3 DNA sequence: TGTGCCAGCGCTAGGAATTCTCGAAGCTCTGGGGCCAACGTCCTGACTTTC. It codes for CASARNSRSSGANVLTF.

The chain has TRBV7-2 and TRBJ2-7; 9 positions match TRBD1. CDR1 is SGHTA and CDR2 is FQGNSA in the germline V gene. The CDR3 runs to 15 residues. V trimming: 0 bases; J trimming: 5 bases; junction bases outside the gene matches: 5. The CDR3 is CASSLAGTGSHEQYF. The CDR3 region has the DNA TGTGCCAGCAGCTTAGCCGGGACAGGGTCACACGAGCAGTACTTC.

At least ten counts were recorded for this clonotype. This chain connects TRBV20-1 to TRBJ2-1, with D perhaps TRBD2 (7 bases). CDR1 is DFQATT, CDR2 SNEGSKA, per germline (reference sequence). Trimming took 5 bases from V and 7 from J, leaving 15 bases between them. This CDR3 is built from 13 residues. The CDR3 here is CSAVSRGGNEQFF. The CDR3 bases are TGCAGTGCTGTCTCGAGGGGGGGGAATGAGCAGTTCTTC.

This clonotype showed up just a few times. V usage is TRBV28 and J usage is TRBJ2-7; D not resolved. Germline loops: CDR1 MDHEN, CDR2 SYDVKM. V lost 5 bases to trimming and J lost 2 bases, with 7 bases between them. This CDR3 spans 12 amino acids. The CDR3 DNA follows: TGTGCCAGCAGTCCTCGACCCTACGAGCAGTACTTC. Translated: CASSPRPYEQYF.

This clonotype was recorded many times. This rearrangement joins TRBV4-1 to TRBJ1-2, with D uncertain. The CDR3 length is 14 residues. Germline CDR1 is MGHRA and CDR2 is YSYEKL. Trimming pared 4 bases from V and 3 bases from J, leaving 12 bases between. The CDR3 DNA is TGCGCCAGCAGCCGAGACGCCCAGTACTATGGCTACACCTTC. Its translation: CASSRDAQYYGYTF.

V and J are TRBV6-5 and TRBJ1-2; a possible D gene is TRBD1 (6 bases). This CDR3 region has 14 residues. The V and J ends lost 7 bases and 3 bases respectively, with 15 bases between them. Per the germline V gene, CDR1 is MNHEY and CDR2 is SVGAGI. This CDR3 is CASKIQGSDYGYTF. The CDR3 DNA follows: TGTGCCAGCAAGATACAGGGAAGCGACTATGGCTACACCTTC.

This clonotype was found a few times. The J gene is TRBJ2-7, the V gene TRBV20-1, with 7 bases lining up with TRBD2. The V gene end was trimmed by 3 bases and the J gene end by 6 bases; junction bases not matched to a gene: 8. The V gene's germline CDR1 is DFQATT and CDR2 SNEGSKA (reference sequence). The CDR3 runs to 13 residues. As DNA, the CDR3 is TGCAGTGCTAGTTGGACTAGTTCCCGCGAGCAGTACTTC. Its protein product is CSASWTSSREQYF.

Many counts were recorded for this clonotype. CDR3 coding DNA: TGTGCCAGCAGCATCCGGGACACCAACACCGGGGAGCTGTTTTTT. Protein product: CASSIRDTNTGELFF. The chain employs TRBV9 and TRBJ2-2, with a tentative D call TRBD1 (6 bases). The V gene lost 4 bases and the J gene lost 2 bases, with 12 bases spanning the gap. CDR3 size: 15 residues. The germline CDR1 and CDR2 sequences are SGDLS and YYNGEE.

This sequence joins TRBV4-1 and TRBJ1-4; 8 bases agree with TRBD1. This CDR3 has 15 amino acids. The V and J ends lost 3 bases and 3 bases, in that order; junction bases with no gene match: 3. CDR1 and CDR2 (germline): MGHRA, YSYEKL. CDR3 DNA: TGCGCCAGCAGCCACCCGACAGGGGCTAATGAAAAACTGTTTTTT. This gives the protein CASSHPTGANEKLFF.

The chain recombines TRBV6-1 with TRBJ1-5, with D tentatively TRBD1 (5 bases). V was pared by 0 bases and J by 0 bases, with 9 bases between. The CDR3 sequence is 16 residues long. CDR1 is MNHNS, CDR2 SASEGT, per germline. CDR3 protein: CASSEAWGYSNQPQHF. The DNA for the CDR3 is TGTGCCAGCAGTGAAGCTTGGGGCTATAGCAATCAGCCCCAGCATTTT.

This clonotype was counted between two and nine times. V gene TRBV20-1 combines with J gene TRBJ1-2; 7 bases match TRBD1. Germline loops: CDR1 DFQATT, CDR2 SNEGSKA (reference sequence). V was pared by 3 bases and J by 5 bases, with 9 bases of the junction left unmatched. The CDR3 runs 14 residues. The CDR3 here is CSASARQGKYGYTF. The CDR3 bases are TGCAGTGCTAGCGCCCGACAGGGAAAGTATGGCTACACCTTC.

This clonotype was detected a few times. The chain combines TRBV7-2 with TRBJ2-7, with D maybe TRBD1 (5 bases). From germline, CDR1 is SGHTA and CDR2 FQGNSA. This CDR3 is built from 15 residues. Trimming took off 0 bases at V and 2 bases at J, with 11 bases between the two ends. The CDR3 spells CASSLANRSPYEQYF. Here the CDR3 DNA reads TGTGCCAGCAGCTTAGCGAACAGGAGCCCCTACGAGCAGTACTTC.

This clonotype was recorded a few times. V usage is TRBV4-2 and J usage is TRBJ2-7; 8 positions agree with TRBD1. J was trimmed by 0 bases and V by 3 bases; bases with no gene match: 4. Germline V gene lookup returns CDR1 LGHNA and CDR2 YNFKEQ. The CDR3 is 15 residues long. CDR3 protein: CASSHVTGGSYEQYF. CDR3 sequence (DNA): TGTGCCAGCAGCCATGTTACAGGGGGCTCCTACGAGCAGTACTTC.

This clonotype appeared many times. This chain joins TRBV20-1 and TRBJ1-2; no firm D call. V lost 5 bases to trimming and J lost 6 bases, with 10 bases between them. Germline CDR1 and CDR2: DFQATT and SNEGSKA (reference sequence). The CDR3 consists of 11 residues. The CDR3 here is CSAVVLDGYTF. For the CDR3, the DNA is TGCAGTGCTGTAGTCCTCGATGGCTACACCTTC.

This chain connects TRBV3-1 to TRBJ2-7; maybe TRBD2 (7 bases). The CDR3 consists of 13 residues. Germline CDR1 LGHDT, CDR2 YNNKEL (reference sequence). Trimming left V 4 bases short and J 5 bases short, with 12 bases between. This CDR3 reads CASSPLGGDEQYF. CDR3 nucleotide sequence: TGTGCCAGCAGCCCCCTAGGGGGGGACGAGCAGTACTTC.

The chain employs TRBV27 and TRBJ2-7, with D tentatively TRBD1 or TRBD2 (6 bases each). Germline V gene sequence: CDR1 MNHEY, CDR2 SMNVEV (reference sequence). Trimming removed 5 bases from V and 3 bases from J, with 11 bases in between. The CDR3 has 13 residues. CDR3 bases: TGTGCCAGCAGTCCCGGAGGGGGCTACGAGCAGTACTTC. This sequence encodes CASSPGGGYEQYF.

The chain joins TRBV4-1 to TRBJ2-7; 9 nucleotides match TRBD1. Trimming at V came to 4 bases and at J to 5 bases, leaving 15 bases not matched to a gene. The CDR3 covers 17 residues. Germline V gives CDR1 MGHRA, CDR2 YSYEKL. The CDR3 spells CASSLNLGQGSFNEQYF. CDR3 DNA sequence: TGCGCCAGCAGCCTGAACCTAGGACAGGGGAGTTTTAACGAGCAGTACTTC.

This clonotype was observed at least ten times. V is TRBV3-1 and J is TRBJ1-1; no definite D call. This CDR3 region has 14 residues. Germline V gene lookup returns CDR1 LGHDT and CDR2 YNNKEL (reference sequence). V was shortened by 4 bases and J by 4 bases, with 13 bases between the two germline ends. In DNA form, the CDR3 reads TGTGCCAGCAGCCCGGGAGGTAAGGGCACTGAAGCTTTCTTT. Protein product: CASSPGGKGTEAFF.

This clonotype appeared a few times. V and J are TRBV3-1 and TRBJ2-5; D ambiguous. The length of the CDR3 is 13 residues. V was cut by 5 bases and J by 3 bases, with 10 bases left in between. Germline CDR1 LGHDT, CDR2 YNNKEL (reference sequence). This CDR3 reads CASSGPPKETQYF. The CDR3 DNA is TGTGCCAGCAGCGGACCACCGAAAGAGACCCAGTACTTC.

This rearrangement joins TRBV7-6 to TRBJ2-3; D not resolved. Germline lookup yields CDR1 SGHVS and CDR2 FNYEAQ. The CDR3 loop spans 13 amino acids. V lost 4 bases, J lost 4 bases, and 9 bases lay in between. CDR3 nucleotide sequence: TGTGCCAGCAGCTCGTGGCGGTCAGATACGCAGTATTTT. The encoded protein is CASSSWRSDTQYF.

The table lists this clonotype with a few counts. The chain is built from TRBV2 and TRBJ2-3, with D possibly matching TRBD2 (6 bases). The CDR3 runs 13 residues. CDR1 is SNHLY and CDR2 is FYNNEI in the germline V gene. V was trimmed by 11 bases and J by 6 bases, leaving 18 bases between them. The chain's CDR3 is CASSTDYPDTQYF. The CDR3 region has the DNA TGTGCCTCCAGCACGGACTACCCCGATACGCAGTATTTT.